These 26 T cell receptor beta chains were sequenced from one sample in a study of blood T cells in healthy people across ages. For the second PCR, which ran for about 7 to 12 cycles, a sample-barcoded 5' primer and a J-beta primer mix were used. TCRdb fed the 5' RACE reads into MiXCR, producing one record per CDR3 protein. The sample holds more than 800,000 distinct CDR3 sequences, around 30% seen once. Material for sequencing was blood. Receptors originate from an elderly woman in good health.

V is TRBV28 and J is TRBJ2-5; maybe TRBD2 (6 bases). From germline, CDR1 is MDHEN and CDR2 SYDVKM. The V and J ends lost 6 bases and 13 bases respectively, with 15 bases between them. This CDR3 contains 11 residues. CDR3 amino acids: CASSLSGVGYF. The CDR3 DNA follows: TGTGCCAGCAGCCTCTCGGGGGTCGGGTACTTC.

The sample holds many counts of this clonotype. The CDR3 loop reads CATSDLSSSTDAQYF. The CDR3 DNA follows: TGTGCCACCAGTGATTTGTCCTCTAGCACGGACGCGCAGTATTTT. This chain uses TRBV24-1 with TRBJ2-3; D is possibly TRBD2 (5 bases). The germline V gene has CDR1 KGHDR and CDR2 SFDVKD. Trimming removed 0 bases at V and 10 bases at J, with 16 bases between. The CDR3 is 15 residues long.

This clonotype came up many times. The chain joins TRBV6-1 to TRBJ2-7; D is perhaps TRBD2 (6 bases). The CDR3 covers 13 residues. The V and J ends lost 11 bases and 3 bases respectively, with 17 bases between them. Per germline, CDR1 MNHNS and CDR2 SASEGT. The CDR3 protein is CAAQRATLYEQYF. As DNA, the CDR3 is TGTGCCGCACAGCGGGCGACGCTCTACGAGCAGTACTTC.

The CDR3 coding sequence is TGCAGCGTTGCGGCGGCCATCACCTACGAGCAGTACTTC. Translation gives CSVAAAITYEQYF. J is TRBJ2-7 and V is TRBV29-1; D ambiguous. The germline V gene encodes CDR1 SQVTM and CDR2 ANQGSEA. This CDR3 contains 13 residues. The V end lost 4 bases, the J end lost 2 bases, and 12 bases lay between the germline ends.

This clonotype was detected ten times or more. The chain has TRBV3-1 and TRBJ2-1, with 8 bases identical to TRBD1. This CDR3 is built from 16 residues. The germline gives CDR1 LGHDT, CDR2 YNNKEL (reference sequence). Losses at the gene ends were 1 base for V and 6 bases for J; bases not matched to a gene: 8. The CDR3 bases are TGTGCCAGCAGCCAAGCCCCGGGACAGGCGTTCAATGAGCAGTTCTTC. Protein product: CASSQAPGQAFNEQFF.

In its sample, this clonotype was seen a few times. The V gene is TRBV7-9, the J gene TRBJ1-2, with TRBD1 matching over 7 bases. Germline trimming cut 5 bases from V and 4 bases from J; bases unmatched to any gene: 10. The germline CDR1 and CDR2 sequences are SEHNR and FQNEAQ (reference sequence). The length of the CDR3 is 15 residues. CDR3 in DNA: TGTGCCAGCAGCCTTAGACAGGGAAGCTCCTATGGCTACACCTTC. Amino acids: CASSLRQGSSYGYTF.

This clonotype was seen repeatedly, ten times or more. The V call is TRBV3-1, the J call TRBJ2-1; D is unresolved. V was shortened by 0 bases and J by 0 bases, with 9 bases between the two germline ends. Germline V gene data show CDR1 as LGHDT and CDR2 as YNNKEL (reference sequence). There are 16 residues in the CDR3. The CDR3 DNA follows: TGTGCCAGCAGCCAAGATTTTAGGAGCTCCTACAATGAGCAGTTCTTC. It yields the protein CASSQDFRSSYNEQFF.

This clonotype was seen many times. J is TRBJ1-1 and V is TRBV12-3 or TRBV12-4; TRBD1 is a possible D gene (5 bases). CDR3 size: 15 residues. The germline V and J ends were trimmed by 7 bases and 4 bases, with 19 bases remaining between them. This CDR3 is CASNLNGGWRTEAFF. The DNA for the CDR3 is TGTGCCAGCAATCTTAACGGGGGATGGCGCACTGAAGCTTTCTTT.

V is TRBV7-2 and J is TRBJ2-1, with a weak D call TRBD2 (6 bases). V was pared by 9 bases and J by 0 bases, with 9 bases between. Germline CDR1 is SGHTA and CDR2 is FQGNSA. This CDR3 is 13 amino acids long. The CDR3 nucleotides read TGTGCCAGTGCGGAGGGCTCCTACAATGAGCAGTTCTTC. Protein product: CASAEGSYNEQFF.

This clonotype was seen more than once but under ten times. A read error may explain this, as a much larger clone is one base away. The gene calls are TRBV20-1 and TRBJ2-4, with 7 bases fitting TRBD1. The CDR3 loop spans 13 amino acids. Germline CDR1 reads DFQATT; CDR2 reads SNEGSKA (reference sequence). The CDR3 sequence: CSAKGDSKNIQCF. CDR3 nucleotide sequence: TGCAGTGCTAAGGGGGACAGCAAAAACATTCAGTGCTTC.

This clonotype was detected only a few times. The chain employs TRBV5-1 and TRBJ2-2, with D perhaps TRBD2 (5 bases). V was cut by 0 bases and J by 7 bases, with 19 bases left in between. CDR3 length equals 17 residues. The germline V gene has CDR1 SGHRS and CDR2 YFSETQ. CDR3 in DNA: TGCGCCAGCAGCTTGGCACTAGACCCAATCGAGAGCGGGGAGCTGTTTTTT. Protein: CASSLALDPIESGELFF. Full variable domain (remainder filled in from reference TRBV5-1 and TRBJ2-2): KAGVTQTPRYLIKTRGQQVTLSCSPISGHRSVSWYQQTPGQGLQFLFEYFSETQRNKGNFPGRFSGRQFSNSRSEMNVSTLELGDSALYLCASSLALDPIESGELFFGEGSRLTVL.

Details on this clonotype: One end of the junction fails to match germline, which may point to a read error. Written as DNA, the CDR3 is TGCAGGGCTAGGAAACTACAGGGAGCTTTCTTT. Its protein product is CRARKLQGAFF. The genes are TRBV20-1 and TRBJ1-1, with D possibly being TRBD1 (6 bases). Germline V gene sequence: CDR1 DFQATT, CDR2 SNEGSKA (reference sequence). The CDR3 spans 11 residues.

This clonotype was counted many times. This chain links TRBV21-1 with TRBJ2-4; the table's D gene call, TRBD1, was not cross checked with the DNA. TRBV21-1 is deemed a pseudogene. The CDR3 runs 15 residues. DNA for the CDR3: TGTGCCAGCAGCAAAGTAGGGGGTACCAAAAACATTCAGTACTTC. The encoded protein is CASSKVGGTKNIQYF.

This clonotype came up a few times. The chain is built from TRBV6-1 and TRBJ1-5; weak D call: TRBD1 (5 bases). CDR3 length: 13 residues. Germline CDR1 and CDR2: MNHNS and SASEGT. Trimming left V 6 bases short and J 5 bases short, with 11 bases between. For the CDR3, the DNA is TGTGCCAGCAGCGGACAATTTGATCAGCCCCAGCATTTT. Residues: CASSGQFDQPQHF.

The table lists this clonotype with many counts. The J gene is TRBJ2-5, the V gene TRBV5-1; no definite D call. This CDR3 contains 11 residues. Germline lookup yields CDR1 SGHRS and CDR2 YFSETQ. V shed 4 bases and J shed 5 bases, with 6 bases lying between them. CDR3 in DNA: TGCGCCAGCAGCGCTAAGGAGACCCAGTACTTC. Its protein is CASSAKETQYF. The full variable domain, its missing parts supplied by reference TRBV5-1 and TRBJ2-5, is KAGVTQTPRYLIKTRGQQVTLSCSPISGHRSVSWYQQTPGQGLQFLFEYFSETQRNKGNFPGRFSGRQFSNSRSEMNVSTLELGDSALYLCASSAKETQYFGPGTRLLVL.

Concerning this clonotype: Given a much more abundant clone one base away, this may be a read error. V and J are TRBV6-2 or TRBV6-3 and TRBJ2-5, with 13 bases lining up with TRBD2. The CDR3 consists of 13 residues. The germline gives CDR1 MNHEY, CDR2 SVGEGT. V lost 6 bases, J lost 11 bases, and 6 bases stayed unmatched. This CDR3 reads CASRGLAGNEQYF. CDR3 nucleotides: TGTGCCAGCAGGGGACTAGCGGGGAATGAGCAGTACTTC.

In its sample, this clonotype was seen many times. The V call is TRBV5-1, the J call TRBJ2-1, with 7 bases matching TRBD2. The germline gives CDR1 SGHRS, CDR2 YFSETQ. V was clipped by 0 bases and J by 9 bases; unmatched bases: 9. CDR3 length: 15 residues. CDR3 DNA: TGCGCCAGCAGCTTGGCTAGCGGCCCTTTGGGTGAGCAGTTCTTC. This encodes CASSLASGPLGEQFF.

This clonotype was found a few times. The chain employs TRBV27 and TRBJ1-6; D gene ambiguous. With 6 bases removed from V and 7 bases from J, the gap between germline ends came to 13 bases. The CDR3 contains 14 residues. The germline CDR1 and CDR2 sequences are MNHEY and SMNVEV (reference sequence). CDR3 DNA sequence: TGTGCCAGCAGGGCGGGCTCGTGGAATTCACCCCTCCACTTT. It codes for CASRAGSWNSPLHF.

The chain recombines TRBV13 with TRBJ1-4; D is uncertain. V lost 5 bases, J lost 4 bases, and 8 bases lay in between. Germline V gives CDR1 PRHDT, CDR2 FYEKMQ (reference sequence). CDR3 length: 13 residues. This CDR3 is CASSHRDNEKLFF. CDR3 nucleotides: TGTGCCAGCAGCCACAGAGATAATGAAAAACTGTTTTTT.

V is TRBV10-1 and J is TRBJ1-1; TRBD1 aligns across 11 bases. V lost 6 bases to trimming and J lost 8 bases; unmatched junction nucleotides: 8. The CDR3 consists of 14 residues. The germline CDR1 and CDR2 sequences are WNHNN and SYGVQD (reference sequence). The CDR3 DNA sequence: TGCGCCAGCAGAGGCGACGGACAGGGGGCCGAAGCTTTCTTT. This gives the protein CASRGDGQGAEAFF.

J is TRBJ1-3 and V is TRBV18; no firm D call. The CDR3 has 14 residues. Trimming pared 2 bases from V and 8 bases from J, leaving 13 bases between. Looked up from germline, CDR1 is KGHSH and CDR2 is LQKENI. The CDR3 DNA reads TGTGCCAGCTCACCATTAGCAGTTAAGGACACCATATATTTT. It codes for CASSPLAVKDTIYF. Together with reference TRBV18 and TRBJ1-3, the CDR3 gives the full variable domain: NAGVMQNPRHLVRRRGQEARLRCSPMKGHSHVYWYRQLPEEGLKFMVYLQKENIIDESGMPKERFSAEFPKEGPSILRIQQVVRGDSAAYFCASSPLAVKDTIYFGEGSWLTVV.

This clonotype showed up just a few times. V and J are TRBV20-1 and TRBJ1-5; D unresolved. V was clipped by 5 bases and J by 3 bases, with 5 bases between them. Germline CDR1 reads DFQATT; CDR2 reads SNEGSKA (reference sequence). This CDR3 is built from 11 residues. CDR3 sequence (DNA): TGCAGTGCTGGGGACAATCAGCCCCAGCATTTT. Protein: CSAGDNQPQHF.

The sample holds many counts of this clonotype. The chain recombines TRBV6-5 with TRBJ1-5; possibly TRBD1 for D (5 bases). Germline assignment: CDR1 MNHEY and CDR2 SVGAGI. The length of the CDR3 is 12 residues. As DNA, the CDR3 is TGTGCAACCAGCAGGGTTGGTCAGCCCCAGCATTTT. Translating gives CATSRVGQPQHF.

The chain carries TRBV30 and TRBJ2-5; weak D call: TRBD2 (6 bases). Between the trimmed V and J ends, which lost 3 bases and 11 bases, there was a span of 22 bases. This CDR3 is 14 amino acids long. Looked up from germline, CDR1 is GTSNPN and CDR2 is SVGIG (reference sequence). This CDR3 reads CAWRKGLGWGEQYF. For the CDR3, the DNA is TGTGCCTGGAGAAAGGGACTTGGATGGGGAGAGCAGTACTTC.

This clonotype was seen ten or more times. This chain connects TRBV20-1 to TRBJ2-1, with a possible D match to TRBD2 (7 bases). The CDR3 spans 14 residues. The V gene's germline CDR1 is DFQATT and CDR2 SNEGSKA (reference sequence). Trimming shortened V by 0 bases and J by 8 bases, and 14 bases separated the two germline ends. The CDR3 DNA reads as TGCAGTGCTAGAGACCCTCGCGGGGGCTATGAGCAGTTCTTC. Encoded protein: CSARDPRGGYEQFF.

The V gene is TRBV2, the J gene TRBJ2-1, with TRBD2 matching 16 bases. Germline trimming cut 10 bases from V and 4 bases from J; bases unmatched to any gene: 13. There are 18 residues in the CDR3. Germline V gene data show CDR1 as SNHLY and CDR2 as FYNNEI. DNA for the CDR3: TGTGCCAATAGCAGGGGGACTAGCGGGGGGGGAGGGTACAATGAGCAGTTCTTC. Its translation: CANSRGTSGGGGYNEQFF.